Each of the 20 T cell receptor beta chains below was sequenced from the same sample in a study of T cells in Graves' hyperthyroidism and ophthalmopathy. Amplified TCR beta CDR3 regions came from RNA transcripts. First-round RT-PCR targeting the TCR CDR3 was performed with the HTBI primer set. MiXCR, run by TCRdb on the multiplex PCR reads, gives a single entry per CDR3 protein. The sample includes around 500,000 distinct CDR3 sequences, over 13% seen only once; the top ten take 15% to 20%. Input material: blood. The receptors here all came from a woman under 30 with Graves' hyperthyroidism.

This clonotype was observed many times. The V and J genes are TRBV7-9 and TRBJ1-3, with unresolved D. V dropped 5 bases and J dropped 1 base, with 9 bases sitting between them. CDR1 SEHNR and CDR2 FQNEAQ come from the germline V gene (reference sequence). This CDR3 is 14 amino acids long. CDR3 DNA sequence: TGTGCCAGCAGCCCTGCTGGGTCTGGAAACACCATATATTTT. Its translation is CASSPAGSGNTIYF.

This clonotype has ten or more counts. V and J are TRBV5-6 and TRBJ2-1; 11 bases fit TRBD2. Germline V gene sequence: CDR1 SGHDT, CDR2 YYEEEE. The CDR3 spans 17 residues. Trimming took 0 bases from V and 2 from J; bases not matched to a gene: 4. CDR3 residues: CASSLALAGGPYNEQFF. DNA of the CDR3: TGTGCCAGCAGCTTGGCTCTAGCGGGAGGCCCCTACAATGAGCAGTTCTTC.

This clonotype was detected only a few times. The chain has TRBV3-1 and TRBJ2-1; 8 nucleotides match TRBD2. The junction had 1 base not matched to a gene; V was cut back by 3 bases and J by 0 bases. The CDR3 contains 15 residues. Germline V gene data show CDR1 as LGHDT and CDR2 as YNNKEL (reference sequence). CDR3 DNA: TGTGCCAGCAGCCAGACTAGCGTCTCCTACAATGAGCAGTTCTTC. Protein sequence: CASSQTSVSYNEQFF.

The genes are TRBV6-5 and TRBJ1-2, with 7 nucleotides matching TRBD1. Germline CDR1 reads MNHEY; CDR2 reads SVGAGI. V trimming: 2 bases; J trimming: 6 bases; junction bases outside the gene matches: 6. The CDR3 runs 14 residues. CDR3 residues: CASSYATGADGYTF. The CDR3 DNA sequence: TGTGCCAGCAGTTACGCCACAGGGGCGGATGGCTACACCTTC.

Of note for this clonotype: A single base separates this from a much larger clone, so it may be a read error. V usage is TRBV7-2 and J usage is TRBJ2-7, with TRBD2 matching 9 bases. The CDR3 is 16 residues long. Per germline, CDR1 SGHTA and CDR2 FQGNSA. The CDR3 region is CARSPRSGRSSYEQYF. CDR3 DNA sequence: TGTGCCCGCAGCCCCCGAAGCGGGAGGAGCTCCTACGAGCAGTACTTC.

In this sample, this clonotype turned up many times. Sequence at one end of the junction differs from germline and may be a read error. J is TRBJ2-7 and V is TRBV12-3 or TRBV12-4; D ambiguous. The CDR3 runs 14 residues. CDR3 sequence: CVSSLYVRRYEQYF. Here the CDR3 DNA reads TGTGTCAGCAGTTTATACGTGCGGCGCTACGAGCAGTACTTC.

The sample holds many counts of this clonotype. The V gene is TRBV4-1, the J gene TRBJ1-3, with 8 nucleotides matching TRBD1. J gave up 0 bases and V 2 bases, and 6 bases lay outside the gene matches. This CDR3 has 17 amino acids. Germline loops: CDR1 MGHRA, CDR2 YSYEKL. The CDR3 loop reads CASSQRQGPSSGNTIYF. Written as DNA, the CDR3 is TGCGCCAGCAGCCAAAGACAGGGGCCCAGCTCTGGAAACACCATATATTTT.

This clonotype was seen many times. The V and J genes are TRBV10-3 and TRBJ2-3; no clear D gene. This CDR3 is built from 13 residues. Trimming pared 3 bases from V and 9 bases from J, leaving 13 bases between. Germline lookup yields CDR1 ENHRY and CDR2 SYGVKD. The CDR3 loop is CAISDFNGRTQYF. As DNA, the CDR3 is TGTGCCATCAGTGACTTTAACGGGCGAACGCAGTATTTT.

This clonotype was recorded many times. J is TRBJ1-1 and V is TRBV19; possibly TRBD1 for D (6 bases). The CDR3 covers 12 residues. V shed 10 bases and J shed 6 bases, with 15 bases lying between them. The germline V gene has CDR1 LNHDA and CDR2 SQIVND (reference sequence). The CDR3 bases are TGTGCCACCTGGGGCAAGGGGGCTGAAGCTTTCTTT. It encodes CATWGKGAEAFF.

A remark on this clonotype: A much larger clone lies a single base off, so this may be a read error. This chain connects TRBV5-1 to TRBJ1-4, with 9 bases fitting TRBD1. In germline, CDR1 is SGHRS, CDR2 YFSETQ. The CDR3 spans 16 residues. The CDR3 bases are TGCGTCAGCAGCTCCGGGACAGGGCAGATTTGGGAAAAACTGTTTTTT. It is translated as CVSSSGTGQIWEKLFF. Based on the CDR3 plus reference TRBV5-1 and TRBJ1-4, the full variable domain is KAGVTQTPRYLIKTRGQQVTLSCSPISGHRSVSWYQQTPGQGLQFLFEYFSETQRNKGNFPGRFSGRQFSNSRSEMNVSTLELGDSALYLCVSSSGTGQIWEKLFFGSGTQLSVL.

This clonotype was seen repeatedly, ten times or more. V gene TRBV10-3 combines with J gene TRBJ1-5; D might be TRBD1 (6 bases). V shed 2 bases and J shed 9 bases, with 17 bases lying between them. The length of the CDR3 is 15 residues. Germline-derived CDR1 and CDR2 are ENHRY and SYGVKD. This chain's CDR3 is CAISEEQGPIGPQHF. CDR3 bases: TGTGCCATCAGTGAGGAACAGGGCCCTATAGGGCCCCAGCATTTT.

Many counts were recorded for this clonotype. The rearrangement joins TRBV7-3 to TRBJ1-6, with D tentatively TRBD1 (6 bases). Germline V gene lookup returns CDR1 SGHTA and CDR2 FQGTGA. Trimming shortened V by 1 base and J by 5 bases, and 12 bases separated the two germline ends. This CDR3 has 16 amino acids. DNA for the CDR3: TGTGCCAGCAGCTTAAGGGGGCCGCCCCATAATTCACCCCTCCACTTT. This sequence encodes CASSLRGPPHNSPLHF.

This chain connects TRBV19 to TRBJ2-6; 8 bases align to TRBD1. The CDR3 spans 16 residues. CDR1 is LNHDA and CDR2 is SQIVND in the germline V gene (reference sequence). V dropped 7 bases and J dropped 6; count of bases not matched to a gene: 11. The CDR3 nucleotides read TGTGCCAGTATCGGACAGGGCCCTTCGGAGGCCAACGTCCTGACTTTC. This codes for CASIGQGPSEANVLTF.

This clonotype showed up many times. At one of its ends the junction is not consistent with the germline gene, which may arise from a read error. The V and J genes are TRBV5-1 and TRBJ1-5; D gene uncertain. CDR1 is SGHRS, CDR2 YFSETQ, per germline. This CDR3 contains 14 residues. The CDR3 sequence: CASSLGLPNQPQHF. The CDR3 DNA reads TGTGCCAGCAGTTTGGGGTTACCCAATCAGCCCCAGCATTTT.

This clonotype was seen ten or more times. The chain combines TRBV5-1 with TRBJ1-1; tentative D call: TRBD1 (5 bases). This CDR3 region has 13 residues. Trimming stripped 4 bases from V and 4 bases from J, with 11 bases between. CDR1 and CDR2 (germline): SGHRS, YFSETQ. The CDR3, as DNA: TGCGCCAGCAGCGACCGGGGCACCACTGAAGCTTTCTTT. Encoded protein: CASSDRGTTEAFF.

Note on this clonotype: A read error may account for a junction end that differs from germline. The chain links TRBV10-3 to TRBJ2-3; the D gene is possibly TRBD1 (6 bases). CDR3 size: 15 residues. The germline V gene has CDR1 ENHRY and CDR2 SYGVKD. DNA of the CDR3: TGTGCCAGCAGTGTTAAGGACGCCCCCCGACAGGCGCAGTATTTT. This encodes CASSVKDAPRQAQYF.

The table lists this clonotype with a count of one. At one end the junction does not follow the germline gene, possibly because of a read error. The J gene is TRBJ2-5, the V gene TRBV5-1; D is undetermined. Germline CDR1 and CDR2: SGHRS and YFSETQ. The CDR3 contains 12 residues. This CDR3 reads CASSPNQETPYF. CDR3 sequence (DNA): TGCGCCAGCAGCCCTAACCAAGAGACCCCGTACTTC.

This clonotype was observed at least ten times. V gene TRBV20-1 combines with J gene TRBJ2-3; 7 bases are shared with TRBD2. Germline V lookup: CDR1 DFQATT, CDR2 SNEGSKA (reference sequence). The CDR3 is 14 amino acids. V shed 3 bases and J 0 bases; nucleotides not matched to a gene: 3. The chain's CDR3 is CSARLADSTDTQYF. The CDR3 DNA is TGCAGTGCTAGGCTAGCGGATAGCACAGATACGCAGTATTTT.

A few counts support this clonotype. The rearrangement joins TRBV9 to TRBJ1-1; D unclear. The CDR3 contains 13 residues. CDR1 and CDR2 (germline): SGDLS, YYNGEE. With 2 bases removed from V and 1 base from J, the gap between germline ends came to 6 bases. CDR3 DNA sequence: TGTGCCAGCAGCGTGCACGAGAACACTGAAGCTTTCTTT. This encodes CASSVHENTEAFF.

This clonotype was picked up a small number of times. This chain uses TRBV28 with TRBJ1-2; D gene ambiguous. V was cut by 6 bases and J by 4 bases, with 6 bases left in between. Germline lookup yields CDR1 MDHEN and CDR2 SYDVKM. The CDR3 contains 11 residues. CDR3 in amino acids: CASSTSYGYTF. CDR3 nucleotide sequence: TGTGCCAGCAGCACTTCCTATGGCTACACCTTC.